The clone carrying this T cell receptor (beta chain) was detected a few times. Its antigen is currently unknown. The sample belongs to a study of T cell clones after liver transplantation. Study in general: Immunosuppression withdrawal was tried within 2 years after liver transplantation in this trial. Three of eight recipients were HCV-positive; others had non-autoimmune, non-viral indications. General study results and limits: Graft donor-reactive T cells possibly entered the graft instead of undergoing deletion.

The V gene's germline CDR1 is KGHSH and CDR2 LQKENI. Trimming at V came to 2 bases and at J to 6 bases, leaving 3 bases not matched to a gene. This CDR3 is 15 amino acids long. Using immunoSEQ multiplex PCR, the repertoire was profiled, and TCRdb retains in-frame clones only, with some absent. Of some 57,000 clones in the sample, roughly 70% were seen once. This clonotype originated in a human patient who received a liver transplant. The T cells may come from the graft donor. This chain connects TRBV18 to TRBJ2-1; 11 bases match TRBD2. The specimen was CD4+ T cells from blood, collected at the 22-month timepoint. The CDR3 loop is CASSPSSGGFNEQFF. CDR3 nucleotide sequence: TGTGCCAGCTCACCATCTAGCGGGGGGTTCAATGAGCAGTTCTTC. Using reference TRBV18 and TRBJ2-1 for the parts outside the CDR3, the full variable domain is NAGVMQNPRHLVRRRGQEARLRCSPMKGHSHVYWYRQLPEEGLKFMVYLQKENIIDESGMPKERFSAEFPKEGPSILRIQQVVRGDSAAYFCASSPSSGGFNEQFFGPGTRLTVL.